The next 3 T cell receptor beta chains were all read from a single sample in a study of CD8 T cells in ankylosing spondylitis. Overall study findings and caveats: The study identified a TCR beta motif of several highly homologous variants that appeared characteristic of ankylosing spondylitis blood.

In TCRdb, the 5' RACE reads were re-called with MiXCR into one record per CDR3 protein. Seen here are under 250,000 distinct CDR3 sequences, about 7% observed once, and the top ten hold more than 13%. These TCRs' antigens remain unknown. The sequencing sample was made of blood, either unsorted or a sorted T cell fraction (not recorded which). Every receptor here comes from a male donor with ankylosing spondylitis.

This clonotype was picked up many times. The chain combines TRBV7-9 with TRBJ2-7; D unresolved. V shed 0 bases and J shed 2 bases, with 5 bases lying between them. Germline CDR1 and CDR2: SEHNR and FQNEAQ (reference sequence). The CDR3 loop spans 13 amino acids. CDR3 sequence: CASSLAFPYEQYF. CDR3 in DNA: TGTGCCAGCAGCTTAGCTTTTCCCTACGAGCAGTACTTC. Full variable domain (outside the CDR3, taken from reference TRBV7-9 and TRBJ2-7): DTGVSQNPRHKITKRGQNVTFRCDPISEHNRLYWYRQTLGQGPEFLTYFQNEAQLEKSRLLSDRFSAERPKGSFSTLEIQRTEQGDSAMYLCASSLAFPYEQYFGPGTRLTVT.

This clonotype has a handful of counts. The V and J genes are TRBV7-2 and TRBJ2-7; 8 positions agree with TRBD2. The CDR3 runs 15 residues. Germline V gene lookup returns CDR1 SGHTA and CDR2 FQGNSA. V was clipped by 1 base and J by 2 bases; unmatched bases: 4. The chain's CDR3 is CASSLVGGGTYEQYF. DNA of the CDR3: TGTGCCAGCAGCTTAGTAGGCGGGGGGACCTACGAGCAGTACTTC.

This clonotype was counted many times. The chain carries TRBV27 and TRBJ2-7, with 11 nucleotides matching TRBD1. V lost 5 bases, J lost 7 bases, and 7 bases stayed unmatched. CDR1 is MNHEY and CDR2 is SMNVEV in the germline V gene (reference sequence). This CDR3 region has 14 residues. CDR3 coding DNA: TGTGCCAGCAGTCCCGGGACAGGGGGGAGGGAGCAGTACTTC. It specifies CASSPGTGGREQYF.